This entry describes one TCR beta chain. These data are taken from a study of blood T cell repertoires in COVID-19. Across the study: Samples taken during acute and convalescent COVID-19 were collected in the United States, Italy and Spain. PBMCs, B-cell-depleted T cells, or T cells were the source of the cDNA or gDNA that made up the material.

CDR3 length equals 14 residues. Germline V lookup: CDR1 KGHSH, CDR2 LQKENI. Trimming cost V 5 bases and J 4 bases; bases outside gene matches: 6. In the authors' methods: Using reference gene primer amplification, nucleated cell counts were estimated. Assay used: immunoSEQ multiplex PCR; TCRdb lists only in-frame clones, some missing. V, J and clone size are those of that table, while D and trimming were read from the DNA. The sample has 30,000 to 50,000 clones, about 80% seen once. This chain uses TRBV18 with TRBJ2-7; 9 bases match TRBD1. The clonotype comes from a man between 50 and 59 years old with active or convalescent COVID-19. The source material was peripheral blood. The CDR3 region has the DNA TGTGCCAGCTCAACGGACAGGGGCAAATACGAGCAGTACTTC. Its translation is CASSTDRGKYEQYF.